Following are 6 T cell receptor beta chains from one sample sequenced in a study of shared clonotypes between healthy human individuals. Clones were sequenced by immunoSEQ multiplex PCR, and TCRdb holds only the in-frame ones, with some missing. The data contain around 1,900,000 clones, 85% to 95% of them singletons. Terminally differentiated effector memory CD45RA+ cells were excluded by CCR7 positive selection of CD45RO-negative cells. Sequencing used naive CD8+ T cells from PBMCs. Receptors were obtained from a man aged 18 to 30 in good health. Some clones in this sample may be carry-over from other donors' samples.

The chain couples TRBV9 to TRBJ2-5; D gene uncertain. The CDR3 spans 14 residues. CDR1 is SGDLS, CDR2 YYNGEE, per germline. The V end was cut by 0 bases, the J end by 2 bases, with 8 bases between. Here the CDR3 DNA reads TGTGCCAGCAGCGTAGATACCGAGCAAGAGACCCAGTACTTC. Translation: CASSVDTEQETQYF.

J is TRBJ2-7 and V is TRBV4-2; no firm D call. CDR1 is LGHNA and CDR2 is YNFKEQ in the germline V gene. The CDR3 has 13 residues. Trimming took 1 base from V and 0 from J, leaving 4 bases between them. Here the CDR3 reads CASSQAPSYEQYF. CDR3 sequence (DNA): TGTGCCAGCAGCCAAGCCCCCTCCTACGAGCAGTACTTC.

The chain combines TRBV4-1 with TRBJ1-2; weak D call: TRBD1 (5 bases). The V and J ends lost 0 bases and 4 bases respectively, with 12 bases between them. Germline CDR1 MGHRA, CDR2 YSYEKL. This CDR3 has 15 residues. CDR3 residues: CASSQEVAQAYGYTF. The CDR3, as DNA: TGCGCCAGCAGCCAAGAGGTAGCACAGGCCTATGGCTACACCTTC.

The chain is built from TRBV7-9 and TRBJ2-5, with D possibly being TRBD2 (6 bases). This CDR3 is 16 amino acids long. V gave up 2 bases and J gave up 5 bases, with 18 bases separating them. Germline CDR1 is SEHNR and CDR2 is FQNEAQ (reference sequence). The DNA of the CDR3 is TGTGCCAGCAGCTTACCCCTAGGCGGGGAAGGGGAGACCCAGTACTTC. It specifies CASSLPLGGEGETQYF.

The sample holds a few counts of this clone. This rearrangement joins TRBV9 to TRBJ1-2; TRBD1 is a possible D gene (6 bases). Germline V lookup: CDR1 SGDLS, CDR2 YYNGEE. V was trimmed by 3 bases and J by 0 bases, leaving 9 bases between them. The CDR3 runs to 14 residues. CDR3 sequence reads: CASSDRDSNYGYTF. CDR3 bases: TGTGCCAGCAGCGACAGGGACTCTAACTATGGCTACACCTTC.

This rearrangement joins TRBV11-2 to TRBJ2-1, with D unclear. CDR1 is SGHAT and CDR2 is FQNNGV in the germline V gene. Trimming took 2 bases from V and 6 from J, leaving 11 bases between them. The CDR3 extends over 14 amino acids. Here the CDR3 DNA reads TGTGCCAGCAGCTTACTCACGTCGGGCAATGAGCAGTTCTTC. Encoded protein: CASSLLTSGNEQFF.